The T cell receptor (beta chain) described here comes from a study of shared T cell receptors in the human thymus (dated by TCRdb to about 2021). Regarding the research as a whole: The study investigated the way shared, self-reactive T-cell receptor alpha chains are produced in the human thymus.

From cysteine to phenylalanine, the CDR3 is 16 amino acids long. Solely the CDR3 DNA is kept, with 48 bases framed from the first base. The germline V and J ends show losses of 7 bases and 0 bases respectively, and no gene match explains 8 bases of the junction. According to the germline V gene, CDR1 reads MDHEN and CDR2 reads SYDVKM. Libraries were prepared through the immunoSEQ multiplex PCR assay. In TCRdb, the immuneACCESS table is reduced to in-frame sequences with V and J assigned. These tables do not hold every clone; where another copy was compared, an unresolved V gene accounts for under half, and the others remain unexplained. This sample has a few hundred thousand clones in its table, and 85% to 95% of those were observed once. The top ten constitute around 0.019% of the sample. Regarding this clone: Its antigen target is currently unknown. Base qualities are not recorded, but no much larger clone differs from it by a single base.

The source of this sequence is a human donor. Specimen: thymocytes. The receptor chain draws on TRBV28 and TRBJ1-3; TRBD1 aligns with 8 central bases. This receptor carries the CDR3 CASTKDRASSGNTIYF. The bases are TGTGCCAGCACCAAGGACAGGGCAAGCTCTGGAAACACCATATATTTT.